One and the same sample provided the 24 T cell receptor beta chains below, sequenced in a study of blood T cell repertoires in COVID-19. Libraries were prepared by immunoSEQ multiplex PCR; TCRdb keeps only in-frame clonotypes and omits some of them. The table shows tens of thousands of clones, with roughly 85% occurring only once. Input material: peripheral blood. These receptors originate from a human donor in a cohort sampled during active COVID-19.

The chain carries TRBV3-1 (or the pseudogene TRBV3-2) and TRBJ1-2; no definite D call. The CDR3 runs to 15 residues. Trimming took off 4 bases at V and 5 bases at J, with 17 bases between the two ends. The germline V gene has CDR1 LGHDT and CDR2 YNNKEL (reference sequence). CDR3 loop: CASSLSGLRTYGYTF. The DNA for the CDR3 is TGTGCCAGCAGCCTCTCGGGATTAAGAACGTATGGCTACACCTTC.

This chain links TRBV14 with TRBJ2-5, with TRBD2 matching 8 bases. There are 13 residues in the CDR3. In germline, CDR1 is SGHDN, CDR2 FVKESK. V shed 3 bases, J shed 7 bases, and the junction held 4 bases outside the gene matches. The CDR3 reads CASSHPSGGTQYF. The CDR3 DNA follows: TGTGCCAGCAGCCACCCCAGCGGGGGGACCCAGTACTTC. Complete variable domain (other parts from reference TRBV14 and TRBJ2-5): EAGVTQFPSHSVIEKGQTVTLRCDPISGHDNLYWYRRVMGKEIKFLLHFVKESKQDESGMPNNRFLAERTGGTYSTLKVQPAELEDSGVYFCASSHPSGGTQYFGPGTRLLVL.

The chain combines TRBV4-2 with TRBJ1-2; possible D gene TRBD1, 5 bases. CDR1 and CDR2 (germline): LGHNA, YNFKEQ. V lost 3 bases and J 4 bases, leaving 15 bases between the germline ends. The CDR3 sequence is 15 residues long. Here the CDR3 reads CASSQGTQTVYGYTF. The CDR3 nucleotides are TGTGCCAGCAGCCAGGGGACTCAAACCGTCTATGGCTACACCTTC.

The DNA for the CDR3 is TGTGCCAGCAGCCCGGGACACTACTACAATGAGCAGTTCTTC. This translates into CASSPGHYYNEQFF. The chain joins TRBV5-6 to TRBJ2-1; a possible D gene is TRBD1 (6 bases). CDR3 size: 14 residues. Trimming shortened V by 4 bases and J by 3 bases, and 11 bases separated the two germline ends. Per germline, CDR1 SGHDT and CDR2 YYEEEE.

The table lists this clone with a few counts. V and J are TRBV5-6 and TRBJ2-2, with TRBD1 identical over 8 bases. Germline V gene data show CDR1 as SGHDT and CDR2 as YYEEEE. The trim removed 0 bases at V and 4 bases at J, leaving 5 bases unmatched. This CDR3 comprises 16 residues. CDR3 sequence: CASSLGQGYGTGELFF. The DNA for the CDR3 is TGTGCCAGCAGCTTGGGACAGGGGTACGGCACCGGGGAGCTGTTTTTT.

J is TRBJ1-1 and V is TRBV12-5; weak D call: TRBD1 (6 bases). Trimming removed 2 bases at V and 3 bases at J, with 7 bases between. The CDR3 runs to 13 residues. Germline values: CDR1 LGHNT, CDR2 FRNRAP. CDR3 sequence: CASGLQGYTEAFF. The CDR3 DNA reads TGTGCTAGTGGTTTGCAGGGGTACACTGAAGCTTTCTTT.

This chain joins TRBV27 and TRBJ1-4; D remains unclear. Trimming took off 5 bases at V and 5 bases at J, with 15 bases between the two ends. The CDR3 consists of 15 residues. The germline CDR1 and CDR2 sequences are MNHEY and SMNVEV (reference sequence). CDR3 amino acids: CASSPTRVPNEKLFF. CDR3 bases: TGTGCCAGCAGTCCCACCCGGGTGCCCAATGAAAAACTGTTTTTT.

This clone was seen only once. Mismatch with germline at one junction end may stem from a read error. The DNA for the CDR3 is TGTGCCAGCAGTCCCCAGACTAGCGGGAGAATTGTCTTGGACTTC. This sequence encodes CASSPQTSGRIVLDF. The rearrangement joins TRBV6-6 to TRBJ2-7; 12 positions agree with TRBD2. The CDR3 totals 15 residues. Germline V gene lookup returns CDR1 MNHNY and CDR2 SVGAGI (reference sequence).

In this sample, this clone turned up a few times. V usage is TRBV29-1 and J usage is TRBJ2-7; TRBD2 is a possible D gene (6 bases). Deletions cut 1 base from V and 1 base from J, with 35 bases between. The germline V gene encodes CDR1 SQVTM and CDR2 ANQGSEA. The CDR3 extends over 22 amino acids. Here the CDR3 DNA reads TGCAGCGTTGAAGGGCCCTACCGCAGGGACGGGCGGGAAGGAGTTGTGTCCTACGAGCAGTACTTC. This codes for CSVEGPYRRDGREGVVSYEQYF.

The rearrangement joins TRBV6-5 to TRBJ2-6, with no clear D. Trimming pared 2 bases from V and 2 bases from J, leaving 7 bases between. Per germline, CDR1 MNHEY and CDR2 SVGAGI. The CDR3 has 15 residues. Here the CDR3 DNA reads TGTGCCAGCAGTTACCGGAGAGCTGGGGCCAACGTCCTGACTTTC. Translating it yields CASSYRRAGANVLTF.

This clone came up a few times. CDR3 nucleotide sequence: TGCGCCAGCAGCCACAGCGGGGCCTACGAGCAGTACTTC. It yields the protein CASSHSGAYEQYF. The chain employs TRBV5-1 and TRBJ2-7, with 7 positions matching TRBD2. CDR1 is SGHRS and CDR2 is YFSETQ in the germline V gene. CDR3 length: 13 amino acids. The J segment lost 2 bases and the V segment lost 4 bases, leaving 3 bases of the junction unmatched.

The chain carries TRBV6-6 and TRBJ2-7; TRBD2 matches 8 bases. Germline loops: CDR1 MNHNY, CDR2 SVGAGI (reference sequence). The junction had 6 bases not matched to a gene; V was cut back by 0 bases and J by 5 bases. The CDR3 is made up of 15 amino acids. The CDR3 protein is CASSYSSTSGDEQYF. DNA for the CDR3: TGTGCCAGCAGTTACTCGAGCACTAGCGGTGACGAGCAGTACTTC.

The chain combines TRBV19 with TRBJ2-3, with 13 nucleotides matching TRBD2. The J segment lost 4 bases and the V segment lost 7 bases, leaving 5 bases of the junction unmatched. Germline CDR1 is LNHDA and CDR2 is SQIVND (reference sequence). This CDR3 has 15 amino acids. In DNA form, the CDR3 reads TGTGCCAGTACCCGGACTAGCGGGAGTGCAGATACGCAGTATTTT. Its protein is CASTRTSGSADTQYF.

The chain carries TRBV7-2 and TRBJ2-7, with D tentatively TRBD2 (6 bases). CDR1 SGHTA and CDR2 FQGNSA come from the germline V gene. The CDR3 length is 17 residues. V was pared by 5 bases and J by 3 bases, with 23 bases between. Written as DNA, the CDR3 is TGTGCCAGCAGCCCCCCGCTCCCGCTAGCGAGGAACTACGAGCAGTACTTC. Translation gives CASSPPLPLARNYEQYF.

The chain carries TRBV20-1 and TRBJ2-1; D is perhaps TRBD2 (5 bases). The CDR3 is made up of 11 amino acids. The germline CDR1 and CDR2 sequences are DFQATT and SNEGSKA (reference sequence). The V end lost 0 bases, the J end lost 10 bases, and 7 bases lay between the germline ends. In DNA form, the CDR3 reads TGCAGTGCTAGAGAAGCGGCCGAGCAGTTCTTC. Encoded protein: CSAREAAEQFF.

This clone was counted only a few times. The V and J genes are TRBV6-1 and TRBJ2-7; 9 bases line up with TRBD2. Germline V gene lookup returns CDR1 MNHNS and CDR2 SASEGT. The CDR3 runs 17 residues. V was clipped by 0 bases and J by 0 bases; unmatched bases: 6. The CDR3 loop is CASSEAHLTSGSYEQYF. The CDR3 nucleotides are TGTGCCAGCAGTGAAGCGCATTTGACTAGCGGCTCCTACGAGCAGTACTTC.

The chain has TRBV28 and TRBJ1-2; 9 bases align to TRBD1. This CDR3 has 15 amino acids. The V gene end was trimmed by 4 bases and the J gene end by 1 base; junction bases not matched to a gene: 4. In germline, CDR1 is MDHEN, CDR2 SYDVKM. The CDR3 coding sequence is TGTGCCAGCAGTTCACAGGGGGCGGGTAACTATGGCTACACCTTC. Protein sequence: CASSSQGAGNYGYTF.

The V gene is TRBV6-5, the J gene TRBJ1-1; D is possibly TRBD1 (6 bases). Between the trimmed V and J ends, which lost 7 bases and 4 bases, there was a span of 16 bases. The length of the CDR3 is 14 residues. From germline, CDR1 is MNHEY and CDR2 SVGAGI. CDR3 loop: CASTRLVRGTEAFF. The CDR3, as DNA: TGTGCCAGCACGAGGCTTGTCAGGGGCACTGAAGCTTTCTTT.

The chain links TRBV6-5 to TRBJ1-6, with D possibly being TRBD1 (6 bases). CDR1 and CDR2 from the germline V gene are MNHEY and SVGAGI. The V end was cut by 5 bases, the J end by 9 bases, with 14 bases between. This CDR3 spans 14 amino acids. This CDR3 is CASSREGGRSPLHF. In DNA form, the CDR3 reads TGTGCCAGCAGTCGTGAGGGGGGGCGTTCACCCCTCCACTTT.

The V gene is TRBV29-1, the J gene TRBJ2-1, with TRBD1 as a possible D gene (6 bases). CDR1 SQVTM and CDR2 ANQGSEA come from the germline V gene. With 2 bases removed from V and 0 bases from J, the gap between germline ends came to 11 bases. The CDR3 runs to 15 residues. CDR3 region: CSVESGAFSYNEQFF. DNA for the CDR3: TGCAGCGTTGAATCAGGGGCGTTCTCCTACAATGAGCAGTTCTTC.

This clone was picked up a small number of times. The rearrangement joins TRBV6-5 to TRBJ1-1; 11 bases are a match to TRBD1. The junction had 5 bases not matched to a gene; V was cut back by 4 bases and J by 1 base. The CDR3 is 16 amino acids. In germline, CDR1 is MNHEY, CDR2 SVGAGI. The CDR3 sequence is CASSSGQGASNTEAFF. The CDR3 DNA reads TGTGCCAGCAGTTCCGGACAGGGGGCTTCGAACACTGAAGCTTTCTTT.

J is TRBJ2-5 and V is TRBV7-2; 11 nucleotides agree with TRBD2. V shed 5 bases, J shed 2 bases, and the junction held 1 base outside the gene matches. Germline V gives CDR1 SGHTA, CDR2 FQGNSA. This CDR3 spans 14 amino acids. CDR3 sequence: CASSPSGRQETQYF. CDR3 coding DNA: TGTGCCAGCAGCCCTAGCGGGAGGCAAGAGACCCAGTACTTC. Together with reference TRBV7-2 and TRBJ2-5, the CDR3 gives the full variable domain: GAGVSQSPSNKVTEKGKDVELRCDPISGHTALYWYRQSLGQGLEFLIYFQGNSAPDKSGLPSDRFSAERTGGSVSTLTIQRTQQEDSAVYLCASSPSGRQETQYFGPGTRLLVL.

Note on this clone: Mismatch with germline at one junction end may stem from a read error. This sequence joins TRBV7-7 and TRBJ2-7; 7 bases match TRBD2. The length of the CDR3 is 13 residues. In germline, CDR1 is SSHAT, CDR2 FNYEAQ (reference sequence). CDR3 protein: CASSPGRESEQYF. DNA of the CDR3: TGTGCTAGCAGTCCCGGGCGGGAGAGCGAGCAGTACTTC.

J is TRBJ2-7 and V is TRBV6-5; 9 bases line up with TRBD1. The ends lost 4 bases at V and 7 bases at J; junction bases unmatched: 8. Germline CDR1 MNHEY, CDR2 SVGAGI. The CDR3 contains 14 residues. This CDR3 is CASSSRTGAPEQYF. The CDR3 DNA follows: TGTGCCAGCAGTTCACGGACAGGGGCTCCGGAGCAGTACTTC.